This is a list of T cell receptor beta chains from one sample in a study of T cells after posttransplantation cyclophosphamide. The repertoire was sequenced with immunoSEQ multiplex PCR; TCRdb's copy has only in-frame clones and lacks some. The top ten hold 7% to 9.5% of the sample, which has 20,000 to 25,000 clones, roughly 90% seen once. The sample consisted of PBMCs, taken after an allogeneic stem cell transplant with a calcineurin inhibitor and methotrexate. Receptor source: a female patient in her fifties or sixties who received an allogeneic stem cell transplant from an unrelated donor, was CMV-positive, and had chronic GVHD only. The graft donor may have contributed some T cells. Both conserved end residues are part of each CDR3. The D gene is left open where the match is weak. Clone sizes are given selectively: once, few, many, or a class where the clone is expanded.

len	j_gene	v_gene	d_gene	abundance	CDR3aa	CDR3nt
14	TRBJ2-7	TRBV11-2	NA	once	CASSMDTLTYEQYF	TGTGCCAGCAGCATGGACACATTGACCTACGAGCAGTACTTC
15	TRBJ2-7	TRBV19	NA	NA	CASRYRARRSYEQYF	TGTGCCAGTAGATACAGGGCAAGGAGGTCCTACGAGCAGTACTTC
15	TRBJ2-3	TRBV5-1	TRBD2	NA	CASSSGLAGVGTQYF	TGCGCCAGCAGCTCCGGACTAGCGGGAGTAGGTACGCAGTATTTT
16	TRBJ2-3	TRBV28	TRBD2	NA	CASSPSTSGYTDTQYF	TGTGCCAGCAGTCCTTCCACTAGCGGGTACACAGATACGCAGTATTTT
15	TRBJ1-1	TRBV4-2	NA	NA	CASSQSKTVNTEAFF	TGTGCCAGCAGCCAGTCGAAGACAGTGAACACTGAAGCTTTCTTT
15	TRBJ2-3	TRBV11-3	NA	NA	CASSLGAGRTDTQYF	TGTGCCAGCAGCTTAGGGGCAGGGAGGACAGATACGCAGTATTTT
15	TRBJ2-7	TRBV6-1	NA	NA	CASSEAQAGRREQYF	TGTGCCAGCAGTGAAGCCCAGGCAGGTCGCCGAGAGCAGTACTTC
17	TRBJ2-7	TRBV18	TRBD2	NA	CASSPIQARLAEYEQYF	TGTGCCAGCTCCCCCATACAGGCCAGACTAGCGGAATACGAGCAGTACTTC
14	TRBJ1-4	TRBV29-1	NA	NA	CSVEGTADNEKLFF	TGCAGCGTTGAAGGGACAGCCGATAATGAAAAACTGTTTTTT
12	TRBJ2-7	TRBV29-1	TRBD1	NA	CSVGTGGPDLYF	TGCAGCGTCGGGACAGGGGGCCCTGACTTGTACTTC
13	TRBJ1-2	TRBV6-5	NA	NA	CASSYSGARGYTF	TGTGCCAGCAGTTACTCGGGGGCTCGGGGCTACACCTTC
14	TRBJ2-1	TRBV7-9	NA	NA	CASSTRGTKNEQFF	TGTGCCAGCAGCACTAGGGGGACTAAAAATGAGCAGTTCTTC
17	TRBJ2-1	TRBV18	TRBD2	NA	CASSFPGLVENYNEQFF	TGTGCCAGCTCATTCCCGGGACTAGTCGAAAACTACAATGAGCAGTTCTTC
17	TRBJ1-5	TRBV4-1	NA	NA	CASSPGEGRVSNQPQHF	TGCGCCAGCAGCCCTGGGGAGGGCAGGGTGAGCAATCAGCCCCAGCATTTT
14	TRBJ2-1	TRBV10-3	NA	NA	CAIKGGEMGNEQFF	TGTGCCATCAAGGGTGGGGAGATGGGGAATGAGCAGTTCTTC
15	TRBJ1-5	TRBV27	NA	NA	CASRSQRSSNQPQHF	TGTGCCAGCAGGTCGCAGCGTAGTAGCAATCAGCCCCAGCATTTT
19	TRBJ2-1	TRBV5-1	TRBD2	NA	CASSLEIAGGFGLYNEQFF	TGCGCCAGCAGTCTCGAAATAGCGGGAGGATTCGGTTTGTACAATGAGCAGTTCTTC
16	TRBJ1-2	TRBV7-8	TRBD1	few	CASSGRTGMTFYGYTF	TGTGCCAGCAGCGGAAGGACAGGGATGACCTTCTATGGCTACACCTTC
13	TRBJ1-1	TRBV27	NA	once	CASSFSRVTEAFF	TGTGCCAGCAGTTTCAGCAGGGTCACTGAAGCTTTCTTT
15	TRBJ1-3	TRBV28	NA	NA	CASRNRLPVGNTIYF	TGTGCCAGCCGGAACAGGTTGCCTGTTGGAAACACCATATATTTT
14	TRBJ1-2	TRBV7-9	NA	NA	CASSLVAANYGYTF	TGTGCCAGCAGCTTAGTAGCAGCTAACTATGGCTACACCTTC
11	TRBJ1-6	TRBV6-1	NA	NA	CASTFQGPLHF	TGTGCCAGCACCTTTCAGGGACCCCTCCACTTT
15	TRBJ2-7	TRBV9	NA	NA	CASSVEGRVGYEQYF	TGTGCCAGCAGCGTAGAGGGCAGGGTTGGCTACGAGCAGTACTTC
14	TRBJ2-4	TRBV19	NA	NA	CASSSVQAKNIQYF	TGTGCCAGTAGTAGTGTCCAAGCCAAAAACATTCAGTACTTC
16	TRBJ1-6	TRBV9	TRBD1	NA	CASSTGDRAQDSPLHF	TGTGCCAGCAGCACAGGTGACAGGGCCCAGGATTCACCCCTCCACTTT
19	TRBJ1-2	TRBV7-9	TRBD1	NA	CASSLTDRTGARPIYGYTF	TGTGCCAGCAGCTTGACAGATCGGACAGGGGCGAGACCGATCTATGGCTACACCTTC
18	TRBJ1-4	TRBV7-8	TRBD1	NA	CASSPMGGQGRANEKLFF	TGTGCCAGCAGCCCCATGGGCGGACAGGGGAGGGCTAATGAAAAACTGTTTTTT
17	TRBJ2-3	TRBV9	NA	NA	CASSASTSTEPTDTQYF	TGTGCCAGCAGCGCCTCCACTTCAACGGAGCCCACAGATACGCAGTATTTT
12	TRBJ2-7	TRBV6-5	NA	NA	CASSYGQYEQYF	TGTGCCAGCAGTTATGGGCAGTACGAGCAGTACTTC
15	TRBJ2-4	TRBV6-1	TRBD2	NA	CASGLAGVSKNIQYF	TGTGCCAGCGGTCTAGCGGGAGTGTCCAAAAACATTCAGTACTTC
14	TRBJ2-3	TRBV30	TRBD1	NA	CAWNSGTDTDTQYF	TGTGCCTGGAACTCCGGGACAGATACAGATACGCAGTATTTT
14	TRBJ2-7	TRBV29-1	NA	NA	CSVARGSKSYEQYF	TGCAGCGTTGCCCGGGGGAGCAAATCCTACGAGCAGTACTTC
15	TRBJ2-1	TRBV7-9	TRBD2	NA	CASSLRGRAGNEQFF	TGTGCCAGCAGCTTACGCGGGAGGGCGGGCAATGAGCAGTTCTTC
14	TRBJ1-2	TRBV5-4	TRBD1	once	CASSYDRGLEGYTF	TGTGCCAGCAGTTACGACAGGGGTCTAGAGGGCTACACCTTC
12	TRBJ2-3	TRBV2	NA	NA	CASSPNRDTQYF	TGTGCCAGCAGCCCGAACAGAGATACGCAGTATTTT
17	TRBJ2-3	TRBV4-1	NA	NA	CASSQVFGFALSDTQYF	TGCGCCAGCAGCCAAGTGTTCGGGTTCGCGCTTTCAGATACGCAGTATTTT
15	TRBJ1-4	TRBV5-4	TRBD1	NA	CASSPGQATNEKLFF	TGTGCCAGCAGCCCCGGACAGGCAACTAATGAAAAACTGTTTTTT
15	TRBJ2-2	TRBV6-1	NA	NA	CASSPQAPDTGELFF	TGTGCCAGCAGTCCACAGGCCCCGGACACCGGGGAGCTGTTTTTT
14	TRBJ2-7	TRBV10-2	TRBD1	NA	CASSEWTGPWEQYF	TGCGCCAGCAGTGAATGGACAGGTCCTTGGGAGCAGTACTTC
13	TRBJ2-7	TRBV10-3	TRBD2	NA	CATGTSVGYEQYF	TGTGCCACCGGGACTAGCGTAGGCTACGAGCAGTACTTC
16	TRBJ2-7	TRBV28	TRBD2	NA	CASSLAASGTTYEQYF	TGTGCCAGCAGTCTGGCGGCTAGCGGTACTACCTACGAGCAGTACTTC
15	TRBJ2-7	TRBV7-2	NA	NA	CASSLAAGRAYEQYF	TGTGCCAGCAGCTTAGCCGCGGGACGGGCCTACGAGCAGTACTTC
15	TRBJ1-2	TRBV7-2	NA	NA	CASSSNHRVNYGYTF	TGTGCCAGCAGCTCCAACCACAGGGTTAACTATGGCTACACCTTC
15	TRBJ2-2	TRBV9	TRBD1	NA	CASSATGVRTGELFF	TGTGCCAGCAGCGCGACAGGGGTTCGGACCGGGGAGCTGTTTTTT
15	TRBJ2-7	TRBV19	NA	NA	CASSILWGQTYEQYF	TGTGCCAGTAGTATATTGTGGGGGCAAACCTACGAGCAGTACTTC
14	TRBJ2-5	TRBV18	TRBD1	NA	CASSPPTGHIQQYF	TGTGCCAGCTCACCACCGACAGGGCACATTCAGCAGTACTTC
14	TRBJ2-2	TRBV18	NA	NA	CASSPASVTGELFF	TGTGCCAGCTCACCAGCTAGTGTCACCGGGGAGCTGTTTTTT
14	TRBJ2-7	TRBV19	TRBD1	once	CASSIRGSPYEQYF	TGTGCCAGTAGTATCAGGGGGAGTCCCTACGAGCAGTACTTC
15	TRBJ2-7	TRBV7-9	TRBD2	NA	CASSPGLAGVYEQYF	TGTGCCAGCAGCCCCGGACTAGCGGGAGTCTACGAGCAGTACTTC
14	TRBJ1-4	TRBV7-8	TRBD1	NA	CASSLVQGRKKLFF	TGTGCCAGCAGCTTAGTACAGGGGAGGAAAAAACTGTTTTTT
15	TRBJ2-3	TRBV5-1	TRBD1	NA	CATRTGGTSTDTQYF	TGCGCCACCAGGACAGGCGGCACTAGCACAGATACGCAGTATTTT
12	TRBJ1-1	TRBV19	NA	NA	CASSTPFAEAFF	TGTGCCAGTAGTACCCCTTTCGCTGAAGCTTTCTTT
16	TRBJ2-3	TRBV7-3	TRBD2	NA	CASSLKLAGPTDTQYF	TGTGCCAGCAGCTTAAAACTAGCGGGTCCCACAGATACGCAGTATTTT
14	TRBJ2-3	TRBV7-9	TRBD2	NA	CASSLGTSGDTQYF	TGTGCCAGCAGCCTTGGGACTAGCGGAGATACGCAGTATTTT
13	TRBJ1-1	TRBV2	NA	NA	CASSSTGDTEAFF	TGTGCCAGCAGTTCGACAGGAGACACTGAAGCTTTCTTT